Listed below are T cell receptor beta chains from one sample, sequenced in a study of identical twins. TCRdb re-called the 5' RACE reads with MiXCR, one entry per CDR3 protein. The data contain 250,000 to 300,000 distinct CDR3 sequences, roughly 9.7% of them singletons. The same specimen was also included in a second study, on yellow fever vaccine responses in identical twins.

Material for sequencing was CD8+ T cells sorted from blood. These receptors all come from a woman under 30 in good health. CDR3s include the opening cysteine and the closing phenylalanine or tryptophan. A D gene is named only where the DNA matches it firmly. Size is stated for part of the rows, as once, few or many counts, or as a class when the clone is expanded.

v_call,d_call,j_call,clone_size,cdr3_nt,cdr3_aa
TRBV7-8,TRBD1,TRBJ2-7,many,TGTGCCAGCAGCCGACCGGGACAGGGGGAGTCTGGGGACTTC,CASSRPGQGESGDF
TRBV14,TRBD1,TRBJ2-5,many,TGTGCCAGCAGTCAGAGGGGGACAGGTCAAGAGACCCAGTACTTC,CASSQRGTGQETQYF
TRBV14,NA,TRBJ2-6,NA,TGTGCCAGCAGCCAAGGTGGAGGGGGGCTTGGGGCCAACGTCCTGACTTTC,CASSQGGGGLGANVLTF
TRBV7-8,NA,TRBJ2-3,few,TGTGCCAGCAGAGGAACGGGGGATACGCAGTATTTT,CASRGTGDTQYF
TRBV12-3/TRBV12-4,NA,TRBJ2-7,many,TGTGCCAGCAGCCGAGGACAGCCCTACGAGCAGTACTTC,CASSRGQPYEQYF
TRBV20-1,TRBD1,TRBJ2-7,many,TGCAGTGCTAGAGGTTTGGGACAGGGCAACGAGCAGTACTTC,CSARGLGQGNEQYF
TRBV4-3,TRBD2,TRBJ2-3,many,TGCGCCAGCAGCCAAGTGCTAGCGGGAGGAACAGATACGCAGTATTTT,CASSQVLAGGTDTQYF
TRBV7-2,NA,TRBJ2-1,many,TGTGCCAGCAGCTTATTGGGGGGGGGGCTCAATGAGCAGTTCTTC,CASSLLGGGLNEQFF
TRBV10-3,TRBD2,TRBJ2-7,many,TGTGCCGAATCCGCGGGACTAGGTAACGAGCAGTACTTC,CAESAGLGNEQYF
TRBV19,TRBD1,TRBJ2-1,many,TGTGCCAGTAGTGCGGACAGGGGGGAATACAATGAGCAGTTCTTC,CASSADRGEYNEQFF
TRBV6-1,NA,TRBJ2-7,few,TGTGCCAGCAGTGAATTTGTGGATTCCTACGAGCAGTACTTC,CASSEFVDSYEQYF
TRBV11-2,NA,TRBJ2-7,NA,TGTGCCAGCAGCATGGGGGCCGGCCCCTACGAGCAGTACTTC,CASSMGAGPYEQYF
TRBV3-1,NA,TRBJ2-2,few,TGTGCCAGCACCGAGCGGCCGGGGAATAGGCCCGGGGAGCTGTTTTTT,CASTERPGNRPGELFF
TRBV7-9,TRBD1,TRBJ2-1,NA,TGTGCCAGCAGCCAGACAGGGAGAGACAATGAGCAGTTCTTC,CASSQTGRDNEQFF
TRBV7-6,NA,TRBJ2-5,NA,TGTGCCAGCAGCATAAACCAAGAGACCCAGTACTTC,CASSINQETQYF